Listed below are T cell receptor beta chains from one sample, sequenced in a study of T cells in Graves' hyperthyroidism and ophthalmopathy. From the multiplex PCR reads, TCRdb called clonotypes with MiXCR, one entry per CDR3 protein. The sample lists 500,000 to 700,000 distinct CDR3 sequences; over 15% were seen once. Input material: blood. These receptors all stem from a woman aged 18-29 years with Graves' hyperthyroidism. CDR3s include the opening cysteine and the closing phenylalanine or tryptophan. Each record gives: clone size, V gene, D gene, J gene, CDR3 protein, CDR3 DNA. A D gene is named only where the DNA matches it firmly. Clone size appears in some rows only: once, few, many, or a class for an expanded clone.

>many|TRBV20-1|NA|TRBJ2-1
CSARDSARGVYNEQFF
TGCAGTGCTAGAGATTCGGCTAGGGGGGTCTACAATGAGCAGTTCTTC
>NA|TRBV7-9|NA|TRBJ2-3
CASRAQGSDTQYF
TGTGCCAGCAGGGCCCAGGGTAGCGATACGCAGTATTTT
>NA|TRBV6-1|NA|TRBJ2-3
CASSRPPYRSTDTQYF
TGTGCCAGCAGTCGTCCCCCTTATCGGAGCACAGATACGCAGTATTTT
>few|TRBV14|TRBD2|TRBJ2-1
CASSRRLAAYNEQFF
TGTGCCAGCAGCCGACGACTAGCGGCATACAATGAGCAGTTCTTC
>NA|TRBV30|NA|TRBJ2-7
CAWNPRFSSSYEQYF
TGTGCCTGGAATCCAAGGTTCTCTAGCTCCTACGAGCAGTACTTC
>NA|TRBV19|TRBD1|TRBJ1-1
CASSYSGTGVPEAFF
TGTGCCAGTAGCTACTCCGGGACAGGGGTACCTGAAGCTTTCTTT
>NA|TRBV6-2/TRBV6-3|TRBD1|TRBJ2-7
CASTEGQVGSYEQYF
TGTGCCAGCACCGAGGGACAGGTTGGGTCCTACGAGCAGTACTTC
>many|TRBV28|NA|TRBJ1-1
CASSLTALNTEAFF
TGTGCCAGCAGTTTAACAGCCTTGAACACTGAAGCTTTCTTT
>few|TRBV19|NA|TRBJ1-4
CASSSSGEWREKLFF
TGTGCCAGTAGTTCTTCAGGGGAGTGGCGCGAAAAACTGTTTTTT
>many|TRBV11-2|NA|TRBJ2-1
CASSLPVVNEQFF
TGTGCCAGCAGCTTACCTGTCGTCAATGAGCAGTTCTTC
>few|TRBV20-1|TRBD1|TRBJ2-7
CSAPGIGTGWDEQYF
TGCAGTGCCCCCGGGATCGGGACAGGGTGGGACGAGCAGTACTTC
>few|TRBV18|NA|TRBJ1-5
CASSPPDYSNQPQHF
TGTGCCAGCTCACCACCGGACTATAGCAATCAGCCCCAGCATTTT
>many|TRBV18|NA|TRBJ1-1
CASSPYLNTEAFF
TGTGCCAGCTCACCATATCTGAACACTGAAGCTTTCTTT
>few|TRBV4-1|NA|TRBJ2-7
CASSQELTSSYEQYF
TGCGCCAGCAGCCAAGAACTGACGAGCTCCTACGAGCAGTACTTC
>few|TRBV11-2|TRBD2|TRBJ2-3
CASSARLAGGLDTQYF
TGTGCCAGCAGCGCTCGACTAGCGGGAGGGCTGGATACGCAGTATTTT
>many|TRBV28|NA|TRBJ2-1
CASSSSGEQFF
TGTGCCAGCAGTTCCTCCGGCGAGCAGTTCTTC